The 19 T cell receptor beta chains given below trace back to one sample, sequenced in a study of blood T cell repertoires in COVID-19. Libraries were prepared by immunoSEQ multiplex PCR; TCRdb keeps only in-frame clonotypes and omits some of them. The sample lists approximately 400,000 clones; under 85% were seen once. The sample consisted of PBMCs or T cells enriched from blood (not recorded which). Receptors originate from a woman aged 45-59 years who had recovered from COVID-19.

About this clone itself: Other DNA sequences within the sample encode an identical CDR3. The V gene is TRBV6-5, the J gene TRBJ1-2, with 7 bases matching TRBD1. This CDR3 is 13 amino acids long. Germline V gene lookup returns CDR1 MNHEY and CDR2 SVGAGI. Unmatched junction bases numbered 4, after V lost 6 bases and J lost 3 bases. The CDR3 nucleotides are TGTGCCAGCAGCAAGGGGGCCGACTATGGCTACACCTTC. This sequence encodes CASSKGADYGYTF.

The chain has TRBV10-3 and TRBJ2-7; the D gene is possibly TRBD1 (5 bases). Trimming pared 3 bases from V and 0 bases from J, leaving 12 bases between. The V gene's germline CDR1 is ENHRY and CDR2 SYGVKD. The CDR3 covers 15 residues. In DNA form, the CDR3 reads TGTGCCATCAGTGACGGTGGACACGGCTCCTACGAGCAGTACTTC. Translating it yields CAISDGGHGSYEQYF.

CDR3 nucleotides: TGTGCCAGCAGCCCACTACCTACGGGGAACACCGGGGAGCTGTTTTTT. It encodes CASSPLPTGNTGELFF. This chain connects TRBV7-3 to TRBJ2-2, with D unclear. This CDR3 contains 16 residues. The ends were cut back, 5 bases at V and 1 base at J, with 14 bases in the middle. Germline CDR1 SGHTA, CDR2 FQGTGA.

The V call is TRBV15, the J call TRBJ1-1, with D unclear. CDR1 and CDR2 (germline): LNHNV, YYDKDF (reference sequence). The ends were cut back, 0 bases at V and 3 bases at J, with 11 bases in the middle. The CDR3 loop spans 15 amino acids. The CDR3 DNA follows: TGTGCCACCAGCAGAGATCGACAAACCTACACTGAAGCTTTCTTT. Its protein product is CATSRDRQTYTEAFF.

The CDR3: CASSPLAGAGGDTQYF. DNA for the CDR3: TGTGCCAGCAGCCCCCTAGCGGGAGCTGGGGGGGATACGCAGTATTTT. This chain uses TRBV7-9 with TRBJ2-3; 10 bases are shared with TRBD2. V lost 5 bases, J lost 6 bases, and 11 bases stayed unmatched. Germline-derived CDR1 and CDR2 are SEHNR and FQNEAQ (reference sequence). The length of the CDR3 is 16 residues.

CDR3 residues: CASSTSGRGREQYF. In nucleotides, the CDR3 is TGTGCCAGCAGCACTAGCGGGAGAGGCAGGGAGCAGTACTTC. V is TRBV7-2 and J is TRBJ2-7; 11 positions agree with TRBD2. Germline V lookup: CDR1 SGHTA, CDR2 FQGNSA. The V segment lost 5 bases and the J segment 7 bases; nucleotides outside the gene matches: 7. The CDR3 covers 14 residues. The variable domain in full, completed from reference TRBV7-2 and TRBJ2-7, reads GAGVSQSPSNKVTEKGKDVELRCDPISGHTALYWYRQSLGQGLEFLIYFQGNSAPDKSGLPSDRFSAERTGGSVSTLTIQRTQQEDSAVYLCASSTSGRGREQYFGPGTRLTVT.

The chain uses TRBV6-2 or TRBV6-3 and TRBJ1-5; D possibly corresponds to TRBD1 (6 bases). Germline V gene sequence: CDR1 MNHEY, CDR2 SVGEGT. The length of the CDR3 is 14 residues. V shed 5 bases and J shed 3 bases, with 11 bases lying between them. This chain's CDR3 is CASSGQGYNQPQHF. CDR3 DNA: TGTGCCAGCAGTGGGCAGGGGTACAATCAGCCCCAGCATTTT.

DNA for the CDR3: TGTGCCAGCAGTTACTACAGACGCGAGCAGTACTTC. It translates to CASSYYRREQYF. This chain joins TRBV6-2 or TRBV6-3 and TRBJ2-7; no firm D call. Trimming removed 1 base at V and 6 bases at J, with 7 bases between. Germline CDR1 reads MNHEY; CDR2 reads SVGEGT. This CDR3 is 12 amino acids long.

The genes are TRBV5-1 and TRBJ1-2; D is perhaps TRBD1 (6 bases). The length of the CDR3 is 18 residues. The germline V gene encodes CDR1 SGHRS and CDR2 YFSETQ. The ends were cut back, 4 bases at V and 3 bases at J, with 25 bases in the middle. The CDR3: CASSDTLMRGGADYGYTF. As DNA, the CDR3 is TGCGCCAGCAGCGACACGTTGATGCGCGGGGGCGCGGACTATGGCTACACCTTC.

The DNA of the CDR3 is TGTGCCAGCAGCACCGGACAGGGGGCCGGCACTGAAGCTTTCTTT. Its protein is CASSTGQGAGTEAFF. V gene TRBV5-4 combines with J gene TRBJ1-1, with 11 bases identical to TRBD1. The V segment lost 4 bases and the J segment 4 bases; nucleotides outside the gene matches: 6. The CDR3 has 15 amino acids. Germline V CDR1 and CDR2: SGHNT, YYREEE (reference sequence).

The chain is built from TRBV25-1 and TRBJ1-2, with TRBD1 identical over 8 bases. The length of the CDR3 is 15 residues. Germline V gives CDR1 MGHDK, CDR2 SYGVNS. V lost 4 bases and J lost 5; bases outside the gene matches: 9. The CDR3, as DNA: TGTGCCAGCAGTGTAACAGGGGGAGAAAAGTATGGCTACACCTTC. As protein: CASSVTGGEKYGYTF.

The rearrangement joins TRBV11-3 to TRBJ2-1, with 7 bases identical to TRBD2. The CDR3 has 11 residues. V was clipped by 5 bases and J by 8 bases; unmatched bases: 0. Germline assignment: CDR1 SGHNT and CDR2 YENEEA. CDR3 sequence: CASSAGDEQFF. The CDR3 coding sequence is TGTGCCAGCAGCGCGGGGGATGAGCAGTTCTTC.

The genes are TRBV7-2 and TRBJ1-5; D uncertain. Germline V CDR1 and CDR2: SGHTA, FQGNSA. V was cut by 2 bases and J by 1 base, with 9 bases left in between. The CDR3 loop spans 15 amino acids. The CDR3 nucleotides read TGTGCCAGCAGCTTATCGCCGCTAAGCAATCAGCCCCAGCATTTT. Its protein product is CASSLSPLSNQPQHF.

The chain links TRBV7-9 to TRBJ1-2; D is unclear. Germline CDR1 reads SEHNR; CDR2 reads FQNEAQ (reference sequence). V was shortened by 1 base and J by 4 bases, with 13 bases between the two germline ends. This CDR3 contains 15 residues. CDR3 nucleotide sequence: TGTGCCAGCAGCTTAGAGGTGGGAGCATCCTATGGCTACACCTTC. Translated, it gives CASSLEVGASYGYTF.

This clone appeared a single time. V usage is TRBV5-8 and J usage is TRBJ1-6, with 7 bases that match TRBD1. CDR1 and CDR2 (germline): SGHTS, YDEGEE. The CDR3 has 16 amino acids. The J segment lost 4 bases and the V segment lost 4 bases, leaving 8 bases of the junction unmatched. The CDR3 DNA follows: TGTGCCAGCAGCGGGGGGACAGATTGGTATAATTCACCCCTCCACTTT. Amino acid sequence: CASSGGTDWYNSPLHF.

CDR3 region: CASSRGDSAMNTEAFF. The CDR3 nucleotides are TGTGCCAGTAGTAGGGGGGACAGCGCCATGAACACTGAAGCTTTCTTT. V is TRBV19 and J is TRBJ1-1; TRBD1 agrees at 7 bases. The CDR3 totals 16 residues. The ends lost 4 bases at V and 0 bases at J; junction bases unmatched: 8. The germline CDR1 and CDR2 sequences are LNHDA and SQIVND (reference sequence).

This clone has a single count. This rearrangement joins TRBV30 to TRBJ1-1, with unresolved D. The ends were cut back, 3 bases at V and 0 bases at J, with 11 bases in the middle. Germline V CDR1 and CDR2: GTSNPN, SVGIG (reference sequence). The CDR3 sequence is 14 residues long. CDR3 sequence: CAWSALRVNTEAFF. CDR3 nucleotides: TGTGCCTGGAGCGCACTCCGGGTGAACACTGAAGCTTTCTTT.

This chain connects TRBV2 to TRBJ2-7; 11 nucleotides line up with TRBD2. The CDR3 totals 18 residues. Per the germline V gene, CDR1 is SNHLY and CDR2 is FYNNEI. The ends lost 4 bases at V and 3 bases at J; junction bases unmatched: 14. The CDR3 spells CASSVGLAVGPTYYEQYF. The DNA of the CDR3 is TGTGCCAGCAGTGTGGGACTAGCGGTGGGCCCTACCTACTACGAGCAGTACTTC.

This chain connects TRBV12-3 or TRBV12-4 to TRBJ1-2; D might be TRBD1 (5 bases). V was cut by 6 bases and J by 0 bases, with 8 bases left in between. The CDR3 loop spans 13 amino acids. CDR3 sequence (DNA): TGTGCCAGCAGCAGGGTAGCTAACTATGGCTACACCTTC. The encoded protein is CASSRVANYGYTF.